This T cell receptor (beta chain) came from a study of blood T cell repertoires in COVID-19. The overall study: Italy, Spain and the United States were the sources of the convalescent and acute COVID-19 samples. Sources were T cells, B-cell-depleted T cells, or PBMCs; the material itself was cDNA or gDNA.

This CDR3 has 13 residues. CDR1 and CDR2 from the germline V gene are SGHRS and YFSETQ. V lost 1 base and J lost 4; bases outside the gene matches: 1. The method was immunoSEQ multiplex PCR; TCRdb's version includes in-frame clones alone and lacks a portion of them. The sample lists 150,000 to 180,000 clones, around 84% seen once, with about 8.9% in the top ten. Input material: peripheral blood. The gene calls are TRBV5-1 and TRBJ2-5; 7 bases fit TRBD2. The TCR comes from a woman in her 50s with acute or convalescent COVID-19. CDR3 sequence: CASSLTSAETQYF. CDR3 DNA: TGCGCCAGCAGCTTGACTAGCGCAGAGACCCAGTACTTC.